This TCR beta chain appears in the sequencing data of a study of regulatory T cells in long-lasting Graves disease. Study-wide results and caveats: A limited number of samples was an acknowledged limitation.

There are many counts of this clonotype. What it binds is not known. Researchers made TCR beta libraries by using iRepertoire HTBI primers and running Arm-PCR on CDR3 regions. TCRdb reanalysed the multiplex PCR reads using MiXCR and keeps one entry per CDR3 protein. The top ten clones hold about 8.3% of a sample with over 450,000 distinct CDR3 sequences, around 12% of them seen once. Per the germline V gene, CDR1 is LGHNA and CDR2 is YSLEER. This CDR3 is 15 amino acids long. V trimming: 1 base; J trimming: 3 bases; junction bases outside the gene matches: 2. The sample's time point: newly diagnosed GD, antithyroid drugs for less than 3 months. Extracted RNA from PBMCs served as the source of the TCR library. These data also featured in a second study, about T cells in Graves' hyperthyroidism and ophthalmopathy. That investigation notes: Clonotypes that were expanded in thyroid above 0.001 mostly appeared in blood too. Ophthalmopathy, which appeared later, was predicted by the model a median around 6 months before onset.

The specimen comprised peripheral blood mononuclear cells (PBMCs), sampled at new diagnosis, from a patient treated with antithyroid drugs. This sequence was found in a woman in her 30s with Graves disease. The gene calls are TRBV4-3 and TRBJ1-3; 8 bases align to TRBD1. Written as DNA, the CDR3 is TGCGCCAGCAGCCAAGGACAGGGGCTTGGAAACACCATATATTTT. This encodes CASSQGQGLGNTIYF.